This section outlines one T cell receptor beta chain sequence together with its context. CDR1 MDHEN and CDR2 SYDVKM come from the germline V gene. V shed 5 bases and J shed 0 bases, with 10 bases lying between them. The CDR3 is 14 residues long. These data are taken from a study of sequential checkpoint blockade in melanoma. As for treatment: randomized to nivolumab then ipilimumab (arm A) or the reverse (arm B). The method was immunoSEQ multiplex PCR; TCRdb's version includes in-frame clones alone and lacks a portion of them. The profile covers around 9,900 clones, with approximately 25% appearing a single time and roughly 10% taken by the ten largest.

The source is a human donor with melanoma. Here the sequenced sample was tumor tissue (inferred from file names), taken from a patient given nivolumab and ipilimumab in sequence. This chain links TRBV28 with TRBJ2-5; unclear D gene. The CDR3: CASSTGPYQETQYF. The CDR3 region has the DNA TGTGCCAGCAGTACCGGACCGTACCAAGAGACCCAGTACTTC.